Shown below are 5 T cell receptor beta chains from a single sample sequenced in a study of post-analysis software for immune sequencing data. Study-wide findings and caveats: TRBV5-6, TRBV5-1 and TRBV20-1 belonged to a set of roughly 5 TRBV segments that were more frequent in patients than controls.

Their recognized antigens are unknown. Unique molecular identifiers featured in each of the TCR beta cDNA libraries. TCRdb re-called the PCR reads with MiXCR, one entry per CDR3 protein. The sample includes roughly 870,000 distinct CDR3 sequences, around 53% of them seen just once. Sequenced sample: blood. These receptor sequences come from a girl aged 5-17 years with multiple sclerosis.

This rearrangement joins TRBV6-1 to TRBJ2-7, with D perhaps TRBD2 (5 bases). The germline V and J ends were trimmed by 3 bases and 5 bases, with 14 bases remaining between them. Germline lookup yields CDR1 MNHNS and CDR2 SASEGT. The CDR3 loop spans 14 amino acids. CDR3 loop: CASSEDRLRDEQYF. The CDR3, as DNA: TGTGCCAGCAGTGAGGATCGCCTGAGGGACGAGCAGTACTTC.

J is TRBJ2-4 and V is TRBV20-1; no definite D call. V was cut by 6 bases and J by 6 bases, with 18 bases left in between. The CDR3 is 14 amino acids. CDR1 is DFQATT, CDR2 SNEGSKA, per germline (reference sequence). The CDR3 coding sequence is TGCAGTGCGTACAGCAGCCTCAGGCCAAACATTCAGTACTTC. Translated, it gives CSAYSSLRPNIQYF.

This clonotype was seen only once. The gene calls are TRBV7-9 and TRBJ2-1; TRBD2 might be the D (6 bases). The length of the CDR3 is 17 residues. Trimming shortened V by 6 bases and J by 5 bases, and 23 bases separated the two germline ends. Germline V lookup: CDR1 SEHNR, CDR2 FQNEAQ (reference sequence). The CDR3 sequence is CASSPSIGLSGDNEQFF. CDR3 DNA: TGTGCCAGCAGTCCGTCCATCGGGCTTTCGGGGGACAATGAGCAGTTCTTC.

V and J are TRBV20-1 and TRBJ2-1; 12 positions match TRBD2. There are 19 residues in the CDR3. The J segment lost 5 bases and the V segment lost 0 bases, leaving 14 bases of the junction unmatched. The germline V gene has CDR1 DFQATT and CDR2 SNEGSKA (reference sequence). The CDR3 DNA is TGCAGTGCTAGAGATTGGGAGACTAGCGGGAGCCAGAACCACAATGAGCAGTTCTTC. Encoded protein: CSARDWETSGSQNHNEQFF.

Only a few counts were recorded for this clonotype. The chain links TRBV3-1 to TRBJ2-7; TRBD2 matches 8 bases. This CDR3 is built from 15 residues. V shed 0 bases and J 3 bases; nucleotides not matched to a gene: 4. Germline CDR1 reads LGHDT; CDR2 reads YNNKEL (reference sequence). This chain's CDR3 is CASSQEGTSSYEQYF. For the CDR3, the DNA is TGTGCCAGCAGCCAAGAGGGGACTAGTAGCTACGAGCAGTACTTC.